In this sample, the clone carrying this TCR beta chain turned up a few times. This sample is part of a study of cytomegalovirus exposure and HLA in healthy donors. Amplification used 60 Vbeta primers and 13 Jbeta primers. Authors' data handling: Unique TCR beta chains numbered approximately 76 million in a later analysis, with about 9.9 million shared. Sequencing used immunoSEQ multiplex PCR; TCRdb keeps in-frame clones, though not all of them. Clonal size and the V and J genes are those of that table, whereas D and trimming came from the DNA. The sample includes roughly 120,000 clones, 55% to 75% of them seen just once. The germline V gene has CDR1 SGHTA and CDR2 FQGNSA. The trim removed 3 bases at V and 3 bases at J, leaving 7 bases unmatched. The CDR3 consists of 16 residues.

The chain couples TRBV7-2 to TRBJ2-4; 8 bases line up with TRBD2. The TCR was taken from a woman aged 40 to 50 in good health and CMV-seropositive. Sequencing was carried out using PBMCs. This CDR3 reads CASSFKAGAFKNIQYF. The CDR3 DNA follows: TGTGCCAGCAGCTTCAAAGCGGGGGCTTTCAAAAACATTCAGTACTTC.